Below, 19 T cell receptor beta chains from the same sample are listed, as sequenced in a study of blood T cell repertoires in COVID-19. Method: immunoSEQ multiplex PCR; TCRdb's copy keeps in-frame clones and lacks some. The data contain over 85,000 clones, around three quarters of them seen just once; the ten biggest clones take up under 10%. Material for sequencing was peripheral blood. These TCRs come from a woman aged 55-69 years with acute or convalescent COVID-19.

This chain links TRBV28 with TRBJ2-5; D may be TRBD1 (5 bases). CDR1 MDHEN and CDR2 SYDVKM come from the germline V gene. CDR3 length: 12 amino acids. Trimming removed 6 bases at V and 5 bases at J, with 10 bases between. The CDR3 reads CASSSGRETQYF. The CDR3 bases are TGTGCCAGCAGCTCAGGGCGTGAGACCCAGTACTTC.

The V call is TRBV28, the J call TRBJ1-2; D perhaps matches TRBD1 (6 bases). V shed 7 bases and J shed 5 bases, with 17 bases lying between them. CDR1 MDHEN and CDR2 SYDVKM come from the germline V gene. This CDR3 contains 14 residues. CDR3 DNA sequence: TGTGCCAGCAAGGGGGTCAACATCGGGTATGGCTACACCTTC. This codes for CASKGVNIGYGYTF.

The CDR3 protein is CASSQETGTYEQYF. The CDR3, as DNA: TGTGCCAGCAGCCAAGAAACAGGGACCTACGAGCAGTACTTC. The J gene is TRBJ2-7, the V gene TRBV3-1 (or the pseudogene TRBV3-2); tentative D call: TRBD1 (6 bases). V was cut by 0 bases and J by 2 bases, with 8 bases left in between. Germline assignment: CDR1 LGHDT and CDR2 YNNKEL (reference sequence). This CDR3 has 14 amino acids.

The chain employs TRBV7-3 and TRBJ1-6, with D maybe TRBD1 (6 bases). CDR3 length equals 15 residues. Between the trimmed V and J ends, which lost 5 bases and 6 bases, there was a span of 14 bases. Germline CDR1 and CDR2: SGHTA and FQGTGA. The CDR3 loop is CASSKSRGPNSPLHF. In nucleotides, the CDR3 is TGTGCCAGCAGCAAATCCAGGGGACCTAATTCACCCCTCCACTTT. The full variable domain, with the rest looked up from reference TRBV7-3 and TRBJ1-6, is GAGVSQTPSNKVTEKGKYVELRCDPISGHTALYWYRQSLGQGPEFLIYFQGTGAADDSGLPNDRFFAVRPEGSVSTLKIQRTERGDSAVYLCASSKSRGPNSPLHFGNGTRLTVT.

This rearrangement joins TRBV28 to TRBJ2-7; TRBD2 agrees at 10 bases. This CDR3 contains 15 residues. V shed 6 bases, J shed 4 bases, and the junction held 9 bases outside the gene matches. Germline loops: CDR1 MDHEN, CDR2 SYDVKM. The CDR3 sequence: CASSNPLAGVYEQYF. As DNA, the CDR3 is TGTGCCAGCAGCAACCCTCTAGCGGGGGTGTACGAGCAGTACTTC. Complete variable domain (other parts from reference TRBV28 and TRBJ2-7): DVKVTQSSRYLVKRTGEKVFLECVQDMDHENMFWYRQDPGLGLRLIYFSYDVKMKEKGDIPEGYSVSREKKERFSLILESASTNQTSMYLCASSNPLAGVYEQYFGPGTRLTVT.

The chain combines TRBV4-1 with TRBJ2-5; TRBD1 is a possible D gene (5 bases). The CDR3 covers 16 residues. V lost 2 bases and J 5 bases, leaving 18 bases between the germline ends. The germline gives CDR1 MGHRA, CDR2 YSYEKL. Here the CDR3 DNA reads TGCGCCAGCAGCCAACCTGGGGCTAACCCAAGGGAGACCCAGTACTTC. Translating it yields CASSQPGANPRETQYF.

The chain joins TRBV2 to TRBJ2-7; 7 positions agree with TRBD1. The J segment lost 1 base and the V segment lost 9 bases, leaving 6 bases of the junction unmatched. CDR1 is SNHLY, CDR2 FYNNEI, per germline. This CDR3 has 13 amino acids. The CDR3 DNA sequence: TGTGCCAGTCTTAGACAGGGTTCCTACGAGCAGTACTTC. It is translated as CASLRQGSYEQYF.

Here the CDR3 DNA reads TGTGCCAGCAGTGAAGCCGGGACAGCCCCCTCTGGGGCCAACGTCCTGACTTTC. Translation: CASSEAGTAPSGANVLTF. This chain uses TRBV6-1 with TRBJ2-6, with 7 bases identical to TRBD1. CDR3 length: 18 residues. Unmatched junction bases numbered 5, after V lost 0 bases and J lost 0 bases. Germline CDR1 reads MNHNS; CDR2 reads SASEGT.

This clone came up a few times. The V gene is TRBV29-1, the J gene TRBJ2-2; no reliable D call. Germline lookup yields CDR1 SQVTM and CDR2 ANQGSEA. V lost 6 bases and J lost 4, with 15 bases in between. This CDR3 spans 14 amino acids. In nucleotides, the CDR3 is TGCAGCGTCCACACAGAAATGAGCACCGGGGAGCTGTTTTTT. This gives the protein CSVHTEMSTGELFF.

The chain has TRBV7-2 and TRBJ1-2; maybe TRBD1 (6 bases). This CDR3 region has 13 residues. Germline V gene lookup returns CDR1 SGHTA and CDR2 FQGNSA. Trimming shortened V by 5 bases and J by 6 bases, and 13 bases separated the two germline ends. CDR3 coding DNA: TGTGCCAGCAGCCAAGGACAGCGCGATGGCTACACCTTC. This sequence encodes CASSQGQRDGYTF.

The chain joins TRBV28 to TRBJ1-1, with 7 bases aligning to TRBD1. The J segment lost 1 base and the V segment lost 6 bases, leaving 8 bases of the junction unmatched. CDR1 and CDR2 from the germline V gene are MDHEN and SYDVKM. The CDR3 length is 15 residues. This chain's CDR3 is CASRGQPRGNTEAFF. The CDR3 DNA is TGTGCCAGCAGGGGACAGCCCCGCGGGAACACTGAAGCTTTCTTT.

The rearrangement links TRBV10-3 to TRBJ1-5; D not certain. V was shortened by 4 bases and J by 1 base, with 11 bases between the two germline ends. Germline V gene data show CDR1 as ENHRY and CDR2 as SYGVKD. This CDR3 spans 15 amino acids. The CDR3 protein is CAISVGGGSNQPQHF. DNA for the CDR3: TGTGCCATCAGTGTCGGAGGTGGGAGCAATCAGCCCCAGCATTTT.

The chain employs TRBV24-1 and TRBJ1-2; D ambiguous. The V gene lost 5 bases and the J gene lost 4 bases, with 10 bases spanning the gap. CDR3 length: 13 amino acids. Germline V CDR1 and CDR2: KGHDR, SFDVKD. CDR3 DNA sequence: TGTGCCACCAGTGTCGACTCCGCCTATGGCTACACCTTC. It codes for CATSVDSAYGYTF.

This clone appeared once. The CDR3 nucleotides are TGTGCCAGCTCACCTCGGACAGAATCAACTAATGAAAAACTGTTTTTT. Its protein is CASSPRTESTNEKLFF. The chain uses TRBV18 and TRBJ1-4; possible D gene TRBD1, 6 bases. The CDR3 has 16 amino acids. V lost 3 bases, J lost 0 bases, and 11 bases lay in between. CDR1 and CDR2 from the germline V gene are KGHSH and LQKENI.

The chain employs TRBV28 and TRBJ1-2; possible D gene TRBD1, 6 bases. Germline V gene sequence: CDR1 MDHEN, CDR2 SYDVKM. Trimming took 5 bases from V and 8 from J, leaving 12 bases between them. CDR3 length equals 12 residues. The CDR3 DNA reads TGTGCCAGCAGTCTCAACAGGGAAGGCTACACCTTC. Encoded protein: CASSLNREGYTF.

V usage is TRBV29-1 and J usage is TRBJ2-3; 11 bases are a match to TRBD1. The ends lost 4 bases at V and 7 bases at J; junction bases unmatched: 16. This CDR3 is built from 17 residues. From germline, CDR1 is SQVTM and CDR2 ANQGSEA. The CDR3 nucleotides are TGCAGCGTTGCCTCTCCCAAGGACAGGGGGCGAGGAAATACGCAGTATTTT. This gives the protein CSVASPKDRGRGNTQYF.

This clone was detected ten times or more. The chain carries TRBV15 and TRBJ1-2; TRBD1 agrees at 8 bases. Germline trimming cut 5 bases from V and 8 bases from J; bases unmatched to any gene: 10. In germline, CDR1 is LNHNV, CDR2 YYDKDF (reference sequence). The CDR3 totals 14 residues. The CDR3, as DNA: TGTGCCACCAGCGGTTCAGGGGGCATTATGGGCTACACCTTC. This codes for CATSGSGGIMGYTF. Complete variable domain (other parts from reference TRBV15 and TRBJ1-2): DAMVIQNPRYQVTQFGKPVTLSCSQTLNHNVMYWYQQKSSQAPKLLFHYYDKDFNNEADTPDNFQSRRPNTSFCFLDIRSPGLGDTAMYLCATSGSGGIMGYTFGSGTRLTVV.

J is TRBJ1-1 and V is TRBV28; D is uncertain. V lost 8 bases, J lost 3 bases, and 4 bases lay in between. There are 10 residues in the CDR3. Germline values: CDR1 MDHEN, CDR2 SYDVKM. DNA of the CDR3: TGTGCCAGCTATTACACTGAAGCTTTCTTT. It translates to CASYYTEAFF.

This clone was observed a few times. V and J are TRBV2 and TRBJ1-4, with 7 nucleotides matching TRBD1. The J segment lost 5 bases and the V segment lost 7 bases, leaving 10 bases of the junction unmatched. CDR3 length equals 15 residues. Germline V lookup: CDR1 SNHLY, CDR2 FYNNEI. CDR3 in amino acids: CASMIRTGLNEKLFF. The CDR3 DNA reads TGTGCCAGCATGATTAGGACAGGTTTAAATGAAAAACTGTTTTTT.